The subject of this entry is one TCR beta chain. The antigen remains unidentified. The data were obtained in a study of shared clonotypes between healthy human individuals. About the study: Ranging from 18 to 49 in age, donors were two women and three men.

The CDR3 runs to 13 residues. V was cut by 2 bases and J by 4 bases, with 8 bases left in between. Germline V gene data show CDR1 as MDHEN and CDR2 as SYDVKM. Generated by immunoSEQ multiplex PCR, the TCRdb table keeps only in-frame clones and is missing some. Of roughly 1,500,000 clones listed, about 98% are singletons. Study-wide results and limits: Some clonotypes were shared by all four sorted-subset donors, while others were not shared. The non-shared ones had lower generation probabilities than the shared ones.

Sequencing input: naive CD4+ T cells sorted from blood. Subset given: CD45RA+ positively selected. This sequence was found in a young man in good health. This chain joins TRBV28 and TRBJ1-2, with D hard to call. The CDR3, as DNA: TGTGCCAGCAGTTTAGCCGCGAGCTATGGCTACACCTTC. Translated, it gives CASSLAASYGYTF.